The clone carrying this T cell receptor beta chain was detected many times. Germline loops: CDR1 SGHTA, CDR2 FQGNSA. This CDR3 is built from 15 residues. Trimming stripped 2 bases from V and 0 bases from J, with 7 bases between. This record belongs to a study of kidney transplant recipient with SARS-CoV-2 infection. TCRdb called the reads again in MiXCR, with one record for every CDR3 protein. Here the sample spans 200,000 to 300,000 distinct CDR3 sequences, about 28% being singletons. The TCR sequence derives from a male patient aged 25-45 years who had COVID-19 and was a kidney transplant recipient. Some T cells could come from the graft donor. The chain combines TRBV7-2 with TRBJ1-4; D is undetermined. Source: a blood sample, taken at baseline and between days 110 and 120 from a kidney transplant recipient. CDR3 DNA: TGTGCCAGCAGCTTAAACCAAGCAACTAATGAAAAACTGTTTTTT. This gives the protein CASSLNQATNEKLFF.